The rows below give T cell receptor beta chains drawn from one sample of a study of cytomegalovirus exposure and HLA in healthy donors. Sequenced by immunoSEQ multiplex PCR; TCRdb stores in-frame clones only, minus some. The data contain 120,000 or so clones, approximately 80% of them singletons. Sequencing was carried out using PBMCs. These receptors all stem from a man younger than 30 in good health and CMV-seropositive. Both conserved end residues are part of each CDR3. Fields, in order: V gene, clone size, J gene, CDR3 protein. Part of the rows lack a size; the others show once, few, many or a class for expanded clones.

v_gene: TRBV27; abundance: .; j_gene: TRBJ2-7; CDR3aa: CASSFGTGVAYEQYF
v_gene: TRBV6-1; abundance: once; j_gene: TRBJ1-4; CDR3aa: CASSKGQATTNEKLFF
v_gene: TRBV6-5; abundance: few; j_gene: TRBJ2-1; CDR3aa: CASSYSGSPGVNEQFF
v_gene: TRBV13; abundance: .; j_gene: TRBJ2-7; CDR3aa: CASSPGLAEYEQYF
v_gene: TRBV5-6; abundance: .; j_gene: TRBJ1-1; CDR3aa: CASSLSVMRYTEAFF
v_gene: TRBV2; abundance: .; j_gene: TRBJ1-5; CDR3aa: CASSDGTDLSYSNQPQHF
v_gene: TRBV5-1; abundance: .; j_gene: TRBJ2-1; CDR3aa: CASSSDRDEQFF
v_gene: TRBV4-1; abundance: once; j_gene: TRBJ2-7; CDR3aa: CASSQAGTGRYEQYF
v_gene: TRBV9; abundance: .; j_gene: TRBJ2-1; CDR3aa: CASSPEGAPYNEQFF
v_gene: TRBV6-5; abundance: .; j_gene: TRBJ1-2; CDR3aa: CASSYDDSYGYTF
v_gene: TRBV4-2; abundance: .; j_gene: TRBJ2-1; CDR3aa: CASSQDGLAVYNEQFF
v_gene: TRBV5-1; abundance: .; j_gene: TRBJ2-7; CDR3aa: CASSSRDKAYEQYF
v_gene: TRBV30; abundance: .; j_gene: TRBJ2-1; CDR3aa: CAWGPTGTANNEQFF
v_gene: TRBV2; abundance: .; j_gene: TRBJ1-2; CDR3aa: CASGRTGSTVLRGYTF
v_gene: TRBV28; abundance: .; j_gene: TRBJ1-6; CDR3aa: CASRRAGPYNSPLHF
v_gene: TRBV18; abundance: .; j_gene: TRBJ1-5; CDR3aa: CASSPNTDQPQHF
v_gene: TRBV5-8; abundance: .; j_gene: TRBJ1-1; CDR3aa: CASSGRGMNTEAFF
v_gene: TRBV11-2; abundance: .; j_gene: TRBJ2-7; CDR3aa: CASSFRGSYEQYF
v_gene: TRBV7-8; abundance: .; j_gene: TRBJ1-2; CDR3aa: CASSLRVGQGFNYGYTF
v_gene: TRBV6-5; abundance: .; j_gene: TRBJ2-5; CDR3aa: CASSTGGGETQYF
v_gene: TRBV5-6; abundance: few; j_gene: TRBJ2-7; CDR3aa: CASSAGGGAGGTYEQYF
v_gene: TRBV14; abundance: .; j_gene: TRBJ2-7; CDR3aa: CASSNRDRRYYEQYF
v_gene: TRBV28; abundance: .; j_gene: TRBJ2-7; CDR3aa: CASSPHLDGAAEQYF
v_gene: TRBV19; abundance: .; j_gene: .; CDR3aa: CASSASGTGSYEQYF
v_gene: TRBV6-5; abundance: .; j_gene: TRBJ2-7; CDR3aa: CASSYRTGSVDEQYF
v_gene: TRBV9; abundance: few; j_gene: TRBJ2-1; CDR3aa: CASSVVSSRGGLGDEQFF
v_gene: TRBV4-1; abundance: .; j_gene: TRBJ2-7; CDR3aa: CASSQTPLSRGSEYEQYF
v_gene: TRBV5-6; abundance: .; j_gene: TRBJ1-1; CDR3aa: CASSLGQVNTEAFF